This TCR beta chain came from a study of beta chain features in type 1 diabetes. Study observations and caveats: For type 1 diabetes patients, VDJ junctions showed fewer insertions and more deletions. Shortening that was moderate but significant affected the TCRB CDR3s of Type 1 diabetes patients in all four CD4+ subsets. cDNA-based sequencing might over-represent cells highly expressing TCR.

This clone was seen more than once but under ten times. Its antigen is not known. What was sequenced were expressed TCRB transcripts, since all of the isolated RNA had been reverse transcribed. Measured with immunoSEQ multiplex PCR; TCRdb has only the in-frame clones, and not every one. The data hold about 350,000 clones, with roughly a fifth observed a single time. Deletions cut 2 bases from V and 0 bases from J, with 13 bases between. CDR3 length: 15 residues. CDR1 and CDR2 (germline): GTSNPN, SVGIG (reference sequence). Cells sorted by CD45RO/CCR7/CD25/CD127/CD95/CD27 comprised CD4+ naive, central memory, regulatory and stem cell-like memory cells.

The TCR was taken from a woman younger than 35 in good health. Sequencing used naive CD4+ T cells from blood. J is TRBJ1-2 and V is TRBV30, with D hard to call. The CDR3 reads CAWSRHPQSNYGYTF. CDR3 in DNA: TGTGCCTGGAGTCGCCACCCACAGTCTAACTATGGCTACACCTTC.